The 5 T cell receptor beta chains presented below share a single source sample, sequenced in a study of blood T cell repertoires in COVID-19. This table comes from immunoSEQ multiplex PCR, and its TCRdb copy is limited to in-frame clones, with some not included. The sample holds more than 400,000 clones, 80% to 90% seen once. The source material was peripheral blood. These TCRs come from a human donor in a cohort sampled during active COVID-19.

This rearrangement joins TRBV11-3 to TRBJ2-1, with 9 positions matching TRBD2. Unmatched junction bases numbered 6, after V lost 1 base and J lost 5 bases. This CDR3 region has 16 residues. Germline lookup yields CDR1 SGHNT and CDR2 YENEEA. CDR3 protein: CASSLGYSGSNNEQFF. The CDR3 nucleotides read TGTGCCAGCAGCTTAGGGTATAGCGGGAGTAACAATGAGCAGTTCTTC.

This sequence joins TRBV10-2 and TRBJ1-2, with no clear D. Germline values: CDR1 WSHSY, CDR2 SAAADI. This CDR3 is built from 16 residues. The V end was cut by 3 bases, the J end by 3 bases, with 17 bases between. CDR3 loop: CASSDLVGDGYYGYTF. The DNA for the CDR3 is TGCGCCAGCAGTGACTTGGTGGGCGACGGATACTATGGCTACACCTTC.

This rearrangement joins TRBV7-9 to TRBJ1-1, with a possible D match to TRBD1 (5 bases). CDR1 is SEHNR, CDR2 FQNEAQ, per germline (reference sequence). The V and J ends lost 8 bases and 0 bases respectively, with 16 bases between them. The CDR3 covers 15 residues. For the CDR3, the DNA is TGTGCCAGCGGGCCAGGGAACGTAATGAACACTGAAGCTTTCTTT. Its protein product is CASGPGNVMNTEAFF.

The J gene is TRBJ2-3, the V gene TRBV5-6, with a tentative D call TRBD2 (6 bases). The CDR3 spans 15 residues. With 1 base removed from V and 2 bases from J, the gap between germline ends came to 11 bases. Per germline, CDR1 SGHDT and CDR2 YYEEEE. The CDR3, as DNA: TGTGCCAGCAGCTTGATAAGCGGGTACACAGATACGCAGTATTTT. Protein: CASSLISGYTDTQYF.

The chain is built from TRBV4-1 and TRBJ2-1; a possible D gene is TRBD2 (6 bases). The CDR3 covers 16 residues. Germline lookup yields CDR1 MGHRA and CDR2 YSYEKL. Trimming stripped 4 bases from V and 5 bases from J, with 18 bases between. This CDR3 reads CASSRHGRGVHNEQFF. CDR3 coding DNA: TGCGCCAGCAGCCGCCACGGGAGAGGGGTACACAATGAGCAGTTCTTC.